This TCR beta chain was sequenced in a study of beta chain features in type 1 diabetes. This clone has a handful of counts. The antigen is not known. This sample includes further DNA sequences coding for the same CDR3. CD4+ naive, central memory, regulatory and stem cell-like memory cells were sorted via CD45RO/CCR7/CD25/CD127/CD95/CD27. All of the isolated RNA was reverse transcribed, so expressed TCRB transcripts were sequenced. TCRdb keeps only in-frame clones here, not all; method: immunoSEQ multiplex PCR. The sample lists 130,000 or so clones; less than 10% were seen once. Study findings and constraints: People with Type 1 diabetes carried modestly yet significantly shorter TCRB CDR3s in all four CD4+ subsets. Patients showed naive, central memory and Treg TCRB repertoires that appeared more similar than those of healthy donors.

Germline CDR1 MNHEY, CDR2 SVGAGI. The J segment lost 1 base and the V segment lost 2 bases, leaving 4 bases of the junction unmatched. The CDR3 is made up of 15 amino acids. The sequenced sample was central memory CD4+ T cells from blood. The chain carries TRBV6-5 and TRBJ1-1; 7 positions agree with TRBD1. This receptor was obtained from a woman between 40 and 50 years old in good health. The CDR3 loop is CASSYTGTANTEAFF. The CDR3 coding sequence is TGTGCCAGCAGTTACACTGGGACAGCGAACACTGAAGCTTTCTTT.